This T cell receptor beta chain was identified in a study of breast tumors, draining lymph nodes, adjacent tissues. Study-wide points: Data fit most tumor T cells coming from lymph node, expanding in tumor. The lymph node origin of tumor T cells was framed as consistent with a hypothesis, not demonstrated. Compared with lymph nodes, tumors were less diverse; compared with nontumor tissue, more.

The junction had 4 bases not matched to a gene; V was cut back by 3 bases and J by 2 bases. The CDR3 has 14 residues. Germline CDR1 is KGHSH and CDR2 is LQKENI. This clonotype was observed at least ten times. No antigen is known for it. TCRdb recomputed calls from the multiplex PCR reads with MiXCR, one row per CDR3 protein. The sample yields about 230,000 distinct CDR3 sequences, 32% seen once. Samples came from axillary lymph nodes draining the breast cancer. The chain couples TRBV18 to TRBJ2-7; 7 positions agree with TRBD1. This TCR was recovered from a female donor with breast cancer. Some clones in this sample may be carry-over from other donors' samples. Source material: axillary lymph node tissue. The DNA for the CDR3 is TGTGCCAGCTCACCGAGGGACAGTACCTACGAGCAGTACTTC. Amino acid sequence: CASSPRDSTYEQYF.